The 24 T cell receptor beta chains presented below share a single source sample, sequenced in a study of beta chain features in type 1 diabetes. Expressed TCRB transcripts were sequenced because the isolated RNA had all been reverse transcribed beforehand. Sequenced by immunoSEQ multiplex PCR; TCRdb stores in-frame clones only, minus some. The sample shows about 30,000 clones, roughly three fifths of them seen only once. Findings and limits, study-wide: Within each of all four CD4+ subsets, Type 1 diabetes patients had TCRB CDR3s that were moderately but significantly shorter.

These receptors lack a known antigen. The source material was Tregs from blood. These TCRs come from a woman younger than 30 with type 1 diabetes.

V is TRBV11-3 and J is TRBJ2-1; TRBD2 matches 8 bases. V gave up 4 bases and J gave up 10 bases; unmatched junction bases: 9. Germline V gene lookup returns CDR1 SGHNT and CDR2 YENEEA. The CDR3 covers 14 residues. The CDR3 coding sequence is TGTGCCAGCAGCTCCTTAGCGGGGATAGAAGAGCAGTTCTTC. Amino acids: CASSSLAGIEEQFF.

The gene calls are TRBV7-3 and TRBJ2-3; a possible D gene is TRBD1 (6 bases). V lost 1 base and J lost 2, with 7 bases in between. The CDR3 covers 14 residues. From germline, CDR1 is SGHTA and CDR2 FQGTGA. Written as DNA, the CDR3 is TGTGCCAGCAGCTTAAACAGGGCCACAGATACGCAGTATTTT. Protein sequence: CASSLNRATDTQYF.

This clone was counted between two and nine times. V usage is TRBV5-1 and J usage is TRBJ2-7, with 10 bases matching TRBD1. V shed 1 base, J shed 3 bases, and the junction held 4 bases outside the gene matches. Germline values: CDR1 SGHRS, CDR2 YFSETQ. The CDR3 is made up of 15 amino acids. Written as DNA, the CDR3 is TGCGCCAGCAGCTTGTTTGGGACAGGGGTCTACGAGCAGTACTTC. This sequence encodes CASSLFGTGVYEQYF.

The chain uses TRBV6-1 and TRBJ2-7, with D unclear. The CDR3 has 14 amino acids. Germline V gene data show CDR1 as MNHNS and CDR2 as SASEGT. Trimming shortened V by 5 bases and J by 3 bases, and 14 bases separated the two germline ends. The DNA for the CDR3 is TGTGCCAGCAGTACCCCCCCGAGCGACTACGAGCAGTACGTC. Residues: CASSTPPSDYEQYV.

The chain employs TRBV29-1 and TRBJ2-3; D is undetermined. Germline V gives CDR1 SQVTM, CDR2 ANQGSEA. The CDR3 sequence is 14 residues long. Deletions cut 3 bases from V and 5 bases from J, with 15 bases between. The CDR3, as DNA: TGCAGCGTTGAGGAGAGGTCTAGTCAAGATACGCAGTATTTT. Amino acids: CSVEERSSQDTQYF.

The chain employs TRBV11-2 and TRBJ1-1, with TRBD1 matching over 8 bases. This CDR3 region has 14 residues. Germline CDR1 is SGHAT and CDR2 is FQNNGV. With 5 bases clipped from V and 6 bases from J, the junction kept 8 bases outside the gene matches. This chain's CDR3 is CASSARTGKAEAFF. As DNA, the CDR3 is TGTGCCAGCAGCGCCAGGACAGGGAAGGCTGAAGCTTTCTTT.

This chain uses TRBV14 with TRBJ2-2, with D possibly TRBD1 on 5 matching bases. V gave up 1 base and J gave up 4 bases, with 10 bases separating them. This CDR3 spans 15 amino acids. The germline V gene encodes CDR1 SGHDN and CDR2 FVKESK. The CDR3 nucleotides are TGTGCCAGCAGCCAAGTCAAGGGGTTCACCGGGGAGCTGTTTTTT. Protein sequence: CASSQVKGFTGELFF. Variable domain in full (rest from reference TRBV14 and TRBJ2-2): EAGVTQFPSHSVIEKGQTVTLRCDPISGHDNLYWYRRVMGKEIKFLLHFVKESKQDESGMPNNRFLAERTGGTYSTLKVQPAELEDSGVYFCASSQVKGFTGELFFGEGSRLTVL.

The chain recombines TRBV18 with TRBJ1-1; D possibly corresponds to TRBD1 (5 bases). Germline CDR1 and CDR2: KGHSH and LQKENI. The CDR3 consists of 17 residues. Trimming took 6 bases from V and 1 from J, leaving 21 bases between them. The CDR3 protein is CASSLQQWVGENTEAFF. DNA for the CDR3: TGTGCCAGCTCCTTGCAACAGTGGGTAGGGGAGAACACTGAAGCTTTCTTT.

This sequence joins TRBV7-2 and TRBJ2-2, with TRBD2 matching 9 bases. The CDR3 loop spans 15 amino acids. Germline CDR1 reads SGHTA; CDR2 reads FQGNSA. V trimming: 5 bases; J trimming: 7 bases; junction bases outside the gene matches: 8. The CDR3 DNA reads TGTGCCAGCAGCCTTCTAGCGGGAAGGATCGGGGAGCTGTTTTTT. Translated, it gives CASSLLAGRIGELFF.

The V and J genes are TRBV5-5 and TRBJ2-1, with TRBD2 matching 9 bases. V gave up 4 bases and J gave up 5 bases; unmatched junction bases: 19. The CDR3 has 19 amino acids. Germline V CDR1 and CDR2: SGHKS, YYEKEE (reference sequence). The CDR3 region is CASSPSASGTTPVNNEQFF. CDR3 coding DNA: TGTGCCAGCAGCCCCTCAGCTAGCGGGACTACCCCCGTTAACAATGAGCAGTTCTTC.

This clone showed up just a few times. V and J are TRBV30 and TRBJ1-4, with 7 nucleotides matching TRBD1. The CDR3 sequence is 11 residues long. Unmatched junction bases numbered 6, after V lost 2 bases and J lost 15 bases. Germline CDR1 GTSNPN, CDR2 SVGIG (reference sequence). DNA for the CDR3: TGTGCCTGGAGTAGCGACAGGGCCGTGTTTTTT. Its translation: CAWSSDRAVFF. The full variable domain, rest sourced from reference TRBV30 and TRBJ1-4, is SQTIHQWPATLVQPVGSPLSLECTVEGTSNPNLYWYRQAAGRGLQLLFYSVGIGQISSEVPQNLSASRPQDRQFILSSKKLLLSDSGFYLCAWSSDRAVFFGSGTQLSVL.

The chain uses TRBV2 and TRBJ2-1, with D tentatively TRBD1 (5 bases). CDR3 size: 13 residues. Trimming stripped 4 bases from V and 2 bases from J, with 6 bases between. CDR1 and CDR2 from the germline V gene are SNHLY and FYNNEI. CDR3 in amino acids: CASSVDTYNEQFF. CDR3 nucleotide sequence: TGTGCCAGCAGTGTGGACACCTACAATGAGCAGTTCTTC. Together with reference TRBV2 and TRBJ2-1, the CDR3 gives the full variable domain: EPEVTQTPSHQVTQMGQEVILRCVPISNHLYFYWYRQILGQKVEFLVSFYNNEISEKSEIFDDQFSVERPDGSNFTLKIRSTKLEDSAMYFCASSVDTYNEQFFGPGTRLTVL.

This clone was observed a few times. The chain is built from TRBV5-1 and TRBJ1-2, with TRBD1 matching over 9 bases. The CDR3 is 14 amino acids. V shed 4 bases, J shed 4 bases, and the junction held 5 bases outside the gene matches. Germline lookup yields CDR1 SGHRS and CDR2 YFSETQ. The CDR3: CASSVGQGTYGYTF. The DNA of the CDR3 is TGCGCCAGCAGCGTGGGACAGGGAACCTATGGCTACACCTTC.

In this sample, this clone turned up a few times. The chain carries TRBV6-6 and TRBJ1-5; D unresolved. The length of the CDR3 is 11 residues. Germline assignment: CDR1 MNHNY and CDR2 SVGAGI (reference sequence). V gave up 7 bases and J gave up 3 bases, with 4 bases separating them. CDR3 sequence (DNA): TGTGCCAGCAACTACAATCAGCCCCAGCATTTT. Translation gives CASNYNQPQHF.

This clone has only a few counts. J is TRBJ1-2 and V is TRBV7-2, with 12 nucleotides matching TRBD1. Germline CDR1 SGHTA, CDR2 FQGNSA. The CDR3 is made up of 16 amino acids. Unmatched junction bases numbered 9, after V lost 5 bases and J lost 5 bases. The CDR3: CASSVGQGARVYGYTF. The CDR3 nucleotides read TGTGCCAGCAGCGTGGGACAGGGGGCGAGAGTGTATGGCTACACCTTC.

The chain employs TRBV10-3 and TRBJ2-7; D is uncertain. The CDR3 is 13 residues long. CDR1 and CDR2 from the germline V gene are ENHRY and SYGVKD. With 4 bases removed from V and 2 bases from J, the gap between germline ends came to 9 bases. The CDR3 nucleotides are TGTGCCATCAGTGCCTCACAGACCTACGAGCAGTACGTC. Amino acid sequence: CAISASQTYEQYV.

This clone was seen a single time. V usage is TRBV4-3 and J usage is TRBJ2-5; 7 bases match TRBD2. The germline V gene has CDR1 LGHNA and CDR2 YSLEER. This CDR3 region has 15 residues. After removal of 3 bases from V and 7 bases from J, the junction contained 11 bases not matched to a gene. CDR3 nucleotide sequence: TGCGCCAGCAGCCAGGTACTAGCGCCCCGAGGGACCCAGTACTTC. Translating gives CASSQVLAPRGTQYF.

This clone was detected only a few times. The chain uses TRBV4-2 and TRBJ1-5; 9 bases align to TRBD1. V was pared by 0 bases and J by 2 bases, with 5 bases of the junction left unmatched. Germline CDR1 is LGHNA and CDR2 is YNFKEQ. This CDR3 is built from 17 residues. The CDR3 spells CASSQEGGQGGNQPQHF. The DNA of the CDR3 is TGTGCCAGCAGCCAAGAAGGGGGACAGGGTGGCAATCAGCCCCAGCATTTT.

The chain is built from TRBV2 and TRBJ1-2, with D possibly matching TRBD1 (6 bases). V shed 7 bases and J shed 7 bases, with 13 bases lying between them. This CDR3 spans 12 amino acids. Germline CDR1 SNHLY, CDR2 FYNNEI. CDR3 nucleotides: TGTGCCAGCATTGGTCAGGGGTTTGGCTACACCTTC. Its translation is CASIGQGFGYTF.

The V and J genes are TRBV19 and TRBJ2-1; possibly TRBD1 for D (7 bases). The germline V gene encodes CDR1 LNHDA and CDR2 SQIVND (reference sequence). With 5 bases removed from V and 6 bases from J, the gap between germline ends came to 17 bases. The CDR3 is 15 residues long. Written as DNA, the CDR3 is TGTGCCAGTAGTGCCCCAGGGGGGCTCTTCAATGAGCAGTTCTTC. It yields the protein CASSAPGGLFNEQFF.

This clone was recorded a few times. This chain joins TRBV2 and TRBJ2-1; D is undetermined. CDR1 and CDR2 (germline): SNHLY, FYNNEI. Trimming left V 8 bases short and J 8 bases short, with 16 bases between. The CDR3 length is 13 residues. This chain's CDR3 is CASVRVPRDEQFF. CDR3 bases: TGTGCCAGCGTTCGGGTACCTCGGGATGAGCAGTTCTTC.

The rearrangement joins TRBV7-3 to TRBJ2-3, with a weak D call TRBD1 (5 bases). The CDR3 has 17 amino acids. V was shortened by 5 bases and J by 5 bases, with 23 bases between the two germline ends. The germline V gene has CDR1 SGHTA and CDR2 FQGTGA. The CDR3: CASSPLPRGSVGDTQYF. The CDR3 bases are TGTGCCAGCAGCCCACTCCCTAGGGGATCGGTCGGAGATACGCAGTATTTT.

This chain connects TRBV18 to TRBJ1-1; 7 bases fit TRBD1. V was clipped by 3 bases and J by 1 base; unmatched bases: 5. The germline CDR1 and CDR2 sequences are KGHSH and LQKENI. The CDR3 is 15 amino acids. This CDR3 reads CASSPLGTANTEAFF. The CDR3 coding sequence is TGTGCCAGCTCACCCCTTGGGACAGCGAACACTGAAGCTTTCTTT.

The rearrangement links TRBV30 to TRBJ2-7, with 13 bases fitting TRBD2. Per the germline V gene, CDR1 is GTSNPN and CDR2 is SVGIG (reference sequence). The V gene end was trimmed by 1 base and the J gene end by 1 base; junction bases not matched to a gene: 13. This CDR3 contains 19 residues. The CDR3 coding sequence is TGTGCCTGGAGTGGACAGGACCGTGGACTAGCGGGAGTTTCCTACGAGCAGTACTTC. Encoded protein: CAWSGQDRGLAGVSYEQYF. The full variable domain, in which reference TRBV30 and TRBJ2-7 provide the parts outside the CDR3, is SQTIHQWPATLVQPVGSPLSLECTVEGTSNPNLYWYRQAAGRGLQLLFYSVGIGQISSEVPQNLSASRPQDRQFILSSKKLLLSDSGFYLCAWSGQDRGLAGVSYEQYFGPGTRLTVT.